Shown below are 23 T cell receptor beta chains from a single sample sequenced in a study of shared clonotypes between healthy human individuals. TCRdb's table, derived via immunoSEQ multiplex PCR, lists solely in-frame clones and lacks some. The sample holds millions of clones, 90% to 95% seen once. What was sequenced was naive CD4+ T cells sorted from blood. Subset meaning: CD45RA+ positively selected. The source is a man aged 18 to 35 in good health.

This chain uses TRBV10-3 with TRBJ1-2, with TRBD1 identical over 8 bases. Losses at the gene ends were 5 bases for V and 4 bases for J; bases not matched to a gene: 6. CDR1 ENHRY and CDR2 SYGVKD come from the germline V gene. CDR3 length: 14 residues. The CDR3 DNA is TGTGCCATCAGTTTACCCGACAGGGGCTATGGCTACACCTTC. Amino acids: CAISLPDRGYGYTF.

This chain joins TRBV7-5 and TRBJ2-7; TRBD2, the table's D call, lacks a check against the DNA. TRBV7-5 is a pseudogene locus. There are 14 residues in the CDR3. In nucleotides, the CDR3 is TGTGCCAGCAGCTTAGCGGGCGGGATCTACGAGCAGTACTTC. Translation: CASSLAGGIYEQYF.

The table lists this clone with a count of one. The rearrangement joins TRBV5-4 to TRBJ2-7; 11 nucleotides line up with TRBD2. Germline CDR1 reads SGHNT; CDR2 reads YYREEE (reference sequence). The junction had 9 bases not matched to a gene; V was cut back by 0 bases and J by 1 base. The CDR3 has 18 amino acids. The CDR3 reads CASSLVLSGRALSYEQYF. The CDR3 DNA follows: TGTGCCAGCAGCTTGGTTCTTAGCGGGAGGGCCTTATCCTACGAGCAGTACTTC.

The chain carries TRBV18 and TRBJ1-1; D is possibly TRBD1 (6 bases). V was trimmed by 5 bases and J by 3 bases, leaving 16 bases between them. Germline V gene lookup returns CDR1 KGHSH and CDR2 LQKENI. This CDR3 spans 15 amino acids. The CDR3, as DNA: TGTGCCAGCTCAGCAGGGGTTGGGGGCTACACTGAAGCTTTCTTT. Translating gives CASSAGVGGYTEAFF.

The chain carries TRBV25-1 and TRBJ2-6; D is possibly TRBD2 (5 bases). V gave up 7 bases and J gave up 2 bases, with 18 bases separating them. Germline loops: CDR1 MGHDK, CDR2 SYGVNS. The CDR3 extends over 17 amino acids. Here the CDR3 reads CASTATEAGAGANVLTF. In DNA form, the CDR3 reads TGTGCCAGCACCGCGACGGAGGCAGGAGCTGGGGCCAACGTCCTGACTTTC. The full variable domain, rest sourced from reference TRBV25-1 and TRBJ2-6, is EADIYQTPRYLVIGTGKKITLECSQTMGHDKMYWYQQDPGMELHLIHYSYGVNSTEKGDLSSESTVSRIRTEHFPLTLESARPSHTSQYLCASTATEAGAGANVLTFGAGSRLTVL.

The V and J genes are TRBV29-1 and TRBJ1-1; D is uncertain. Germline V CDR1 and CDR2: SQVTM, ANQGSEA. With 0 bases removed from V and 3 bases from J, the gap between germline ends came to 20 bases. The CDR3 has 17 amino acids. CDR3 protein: CSVEDYPESSPDTEAFF. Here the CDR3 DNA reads TGCAGCGTTGAAGATTATCCAGAATCCTCCCCTGACACTGAAGCTTTCTTT.

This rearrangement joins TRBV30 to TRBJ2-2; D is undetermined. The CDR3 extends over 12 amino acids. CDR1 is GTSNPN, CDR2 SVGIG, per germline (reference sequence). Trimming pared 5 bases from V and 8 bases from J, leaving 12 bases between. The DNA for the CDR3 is TGTGCCTGGTCTGGGGTAGTAGGGGAGCTGTTTTTT. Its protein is CAWSGVVGELFF.

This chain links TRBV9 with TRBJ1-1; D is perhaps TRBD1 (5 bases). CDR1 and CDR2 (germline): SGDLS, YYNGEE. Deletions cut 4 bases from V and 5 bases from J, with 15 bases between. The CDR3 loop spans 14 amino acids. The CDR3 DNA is TGTGCCAGCAGCCCCCGAGGTCAGGGAACTGAAGCTTTCTTT. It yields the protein CASSPRGQGTEAFF.

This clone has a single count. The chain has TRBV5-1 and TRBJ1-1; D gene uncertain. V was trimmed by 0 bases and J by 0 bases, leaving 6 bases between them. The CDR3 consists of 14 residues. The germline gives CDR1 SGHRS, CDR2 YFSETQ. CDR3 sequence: CASSLDVVNTEAFF. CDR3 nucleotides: TGCGCCAGCAGCTTGGATGTGGTGAACACTGAAGCTTTCTTT.

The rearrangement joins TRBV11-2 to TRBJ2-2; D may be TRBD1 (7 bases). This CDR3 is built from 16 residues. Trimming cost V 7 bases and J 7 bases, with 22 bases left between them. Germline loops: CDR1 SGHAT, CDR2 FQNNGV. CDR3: CASTRQGLGSGGELFF. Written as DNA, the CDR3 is TGTGCCAGCACCCGACAGGGACTGGGCAGCGGCGGGGAGCTGTTTTTT.

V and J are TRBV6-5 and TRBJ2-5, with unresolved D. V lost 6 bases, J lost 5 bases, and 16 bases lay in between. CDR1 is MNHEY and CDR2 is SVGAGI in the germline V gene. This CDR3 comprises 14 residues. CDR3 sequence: CASSSRTIRETQYF. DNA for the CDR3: TGTGCCAGCAGCTCCCGGACCATCAGGGAGACCCAGTACTTC.

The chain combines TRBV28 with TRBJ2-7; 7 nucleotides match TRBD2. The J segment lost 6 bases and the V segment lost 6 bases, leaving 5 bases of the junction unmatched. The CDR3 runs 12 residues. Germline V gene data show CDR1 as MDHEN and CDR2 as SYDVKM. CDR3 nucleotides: TGTGCCAGCAGCCCACTAGCGTTCGAGCAGTACTTC. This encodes CASSPLAFEQYF.

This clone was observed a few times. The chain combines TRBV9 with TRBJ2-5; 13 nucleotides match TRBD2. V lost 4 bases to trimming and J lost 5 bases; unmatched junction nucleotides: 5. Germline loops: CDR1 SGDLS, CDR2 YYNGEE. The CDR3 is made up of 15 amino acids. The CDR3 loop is CASSTQLAGGETQYF. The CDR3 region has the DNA TGTGCCAGCAGCACCCAACTAGCGGGAGGGGAGACCCAGTACTTC.

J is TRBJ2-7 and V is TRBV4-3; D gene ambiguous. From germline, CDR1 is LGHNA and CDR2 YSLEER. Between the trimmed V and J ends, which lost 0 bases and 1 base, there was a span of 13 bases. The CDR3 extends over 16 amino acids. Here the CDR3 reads CASSQDRQAPSYEQYF. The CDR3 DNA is TGCGCCAGCAGCCAAGATCGGCAGGCCCCGTCCTACGAGCAGTACTTC.

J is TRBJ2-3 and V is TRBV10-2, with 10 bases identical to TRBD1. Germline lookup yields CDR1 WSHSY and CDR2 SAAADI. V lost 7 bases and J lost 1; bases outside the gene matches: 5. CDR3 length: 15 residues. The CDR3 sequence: CASILGTGGTDTQYF. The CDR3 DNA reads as TGCGCCAGCATCCTCGGGACAGGGGGCACAGATACGCAGTATTTT.

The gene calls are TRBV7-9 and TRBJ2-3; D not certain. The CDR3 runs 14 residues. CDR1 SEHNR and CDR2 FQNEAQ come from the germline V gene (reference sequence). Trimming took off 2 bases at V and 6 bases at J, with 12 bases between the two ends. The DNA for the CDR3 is TGTGCCAGCAGCTTATCCCCACAGCCTGATACGCAGTATTTT. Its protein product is CASSLSPQPDTQYF.

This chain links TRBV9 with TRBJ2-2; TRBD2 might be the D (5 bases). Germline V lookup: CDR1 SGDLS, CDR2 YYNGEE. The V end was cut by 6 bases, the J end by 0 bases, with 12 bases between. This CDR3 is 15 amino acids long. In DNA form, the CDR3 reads TGTGCCAGCAAAGAGGGCGGGTCGAACACCGGGGAGCTGTTTTTT. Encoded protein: CASKEGGSNTGELFF.

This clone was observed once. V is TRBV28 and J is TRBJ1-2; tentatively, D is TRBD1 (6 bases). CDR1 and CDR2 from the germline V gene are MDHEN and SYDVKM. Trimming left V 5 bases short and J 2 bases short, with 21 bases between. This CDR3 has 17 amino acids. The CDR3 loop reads CASSRRVLDRRNYGYTF. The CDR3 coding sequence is TGTGCCAGCAGTCGCCGAGTATTGGACAGACGGAACTATGGCTACACCTTC.

For the CDR3, the DNA is TGTGCCAGCTATGGAGGCGGAGGTTCTCGTGAGCAGTTCTTC. It codes for CASYGGGGSREQFF. The chain uses TRBV28 and TRBJ2-1, with D possibly being TRBD2 (5 bases). The CDR3 runs 14 residues. V was trimmed by 8 bases and J by 9 bases, leaving 20 bases between them. Germline lookup yields CDR1 MDHEN and CDR2 SYDVKM.

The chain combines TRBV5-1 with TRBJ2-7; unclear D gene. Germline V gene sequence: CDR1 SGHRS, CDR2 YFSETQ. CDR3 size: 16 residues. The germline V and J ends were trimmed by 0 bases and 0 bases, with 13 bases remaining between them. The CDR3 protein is CASSLDWTRSSYEQYF. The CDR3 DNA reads TGCGCCAGCAGCTTGGATTGGACGAGGAGCTCCTACGAGCAGTACTTC.

This CDR3 reads CASSAGTGGYGYTF. In DNA form, the CDR3 reads TGTGCCAGCAGCGCCGGCACAGGGGGCTATGGCTACACCTTC. The J gene is TRBJ1-2, the V gene TRBV7-9; TRBD1 aligns across 8 bases. V trimming: 5 bases; J trimming: 4 bases; junction bases outside the gene matches: 6. This CDR3 comprises 14 residues. Germline loops: CDR1 SEHNR, CDR2 FQNEAQ (reference sequence).

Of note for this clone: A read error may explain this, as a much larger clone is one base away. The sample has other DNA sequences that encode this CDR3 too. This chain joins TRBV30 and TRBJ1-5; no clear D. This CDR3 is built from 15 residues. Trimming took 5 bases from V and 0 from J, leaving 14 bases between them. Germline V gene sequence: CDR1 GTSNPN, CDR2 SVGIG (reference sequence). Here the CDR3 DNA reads TGTGCCTGGCAGAGGCGGGATCCTAGCAATCAGCCCCAGCATTTT. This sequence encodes CAWQRRDPSNQPQHF.

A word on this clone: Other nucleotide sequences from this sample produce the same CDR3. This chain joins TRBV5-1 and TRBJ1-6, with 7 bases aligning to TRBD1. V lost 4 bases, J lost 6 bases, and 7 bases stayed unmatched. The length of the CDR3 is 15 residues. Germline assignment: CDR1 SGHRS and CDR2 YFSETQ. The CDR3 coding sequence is TGCGCCAGCAGCCTATCGACAGGGAGTAATTCACCCCTCCACTTT. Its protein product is CASSLSTGSNSPLHF.